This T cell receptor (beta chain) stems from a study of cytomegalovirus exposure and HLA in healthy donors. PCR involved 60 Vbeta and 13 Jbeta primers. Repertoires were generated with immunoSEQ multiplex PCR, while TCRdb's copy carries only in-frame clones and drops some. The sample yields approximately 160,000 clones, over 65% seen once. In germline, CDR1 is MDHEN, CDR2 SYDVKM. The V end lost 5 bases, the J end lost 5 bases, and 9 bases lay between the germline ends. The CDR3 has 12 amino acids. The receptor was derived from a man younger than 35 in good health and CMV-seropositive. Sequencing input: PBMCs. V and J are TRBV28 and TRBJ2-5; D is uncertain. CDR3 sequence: CASSTAVETQYF. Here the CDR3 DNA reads TGTGCCAGCAGTACTGCGGTTGAGACCCAGTACTTC.